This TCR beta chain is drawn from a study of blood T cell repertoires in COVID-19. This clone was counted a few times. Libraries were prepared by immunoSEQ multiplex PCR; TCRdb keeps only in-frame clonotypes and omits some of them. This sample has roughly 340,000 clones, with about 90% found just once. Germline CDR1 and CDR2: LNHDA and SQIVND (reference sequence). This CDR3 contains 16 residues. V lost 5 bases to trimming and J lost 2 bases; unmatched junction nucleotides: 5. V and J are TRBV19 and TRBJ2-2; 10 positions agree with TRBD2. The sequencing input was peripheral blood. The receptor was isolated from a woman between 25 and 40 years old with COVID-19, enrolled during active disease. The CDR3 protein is CASSEELAGNTGELFF. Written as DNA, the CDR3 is TGTGCCAGTAGTGAAGAACTAGCGGGAAACACCGGGGAGCTGTTTTTT. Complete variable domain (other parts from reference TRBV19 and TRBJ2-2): DGGITQSPKYLFRKEGQNVTLSCEQNLNHDAMYWYRQDPGQGLRLIYYSQIVNDFQKGDIAEGYSVSREKKESFPLTVTSAQKNPTAFYLCASSEELAGNTGELFFGEGSRLTVL.